The next 30 T cell receptor beta chains were all read from a single sample in a study of human thymus T cells. TCRdb's copy holds only in-frame clones and misses some; the assay was immunoSEQ multiplex PCR. The table lists 78,000 or so clones, about 96% of them singletons. Thymic resections from corrective heart surgery supplied the tissue. The sequencing input was thymus tissue. The origin of the receptors is a boy under two years old with a congenital heart defect but otherwise immunologically healthy.

This clone was seen once. CDR3 sequence reads: CASSWTGVNGYTF. The CDR3 DNA follows: TGTGCCAGCAGTTGGACAGGGGTGAATGGCTACACCTTC. This chain joins TRBV27 and TRBJ1-2; 9 nucleotides match TRBD1. Germline V gene data show CDR1 as MNHEY and CDR2 as SMNVEV (reference sequence). The CDR3 is made up of 13 amino acids. The trim removed 4 bases at V and 6 bases at J, leaving 3 bases unmatched.

The CDR3 spells CASSLGFRGVTGELFF. The CDR3 nucleotides are TGTGCCAGCAGTTTAGGGTTTAGGGGCGTCACCGGGGAGCTGTTTTTT. The rearrangement links TRBV28 to TRBJ2-2, with D tentatively TRBD1 (5 bases). The V gene lost 2 bases and the J gene lost 4 bases, with 14 bases spanning the gap. The CDR3 has 16 residues. Germline V gene lookup returns CDR1 MDHEN and CDR2 SYDVKM.

The chain carries TRBV5-1 and TRBJ2-7; D gene unclear. Trimming took off 0 bases at V and 6 bases at J, with 10 bases between the two ends. Per the germline V gene, CDR1 is SGHRS and CDR2 is YFSETQ. There are 13 residues in the CDR3. CDR3 sequence: CASSLDHRVEQYF. CDR3 DNA: TGCGCCAGCAGCTTGGACCATCGGGTCGAGCAGTACTTC.

The J gene is TRBJ1-1, the V gene TRBV4-2, with D possibly TRBD1 on 5 matching bases. The CDR3 consists of 18 residues. V lost 0 bases, J lost 0 bases, and 17 bases lay in between. From germline, CDR1 is LGHNA and CDR2 YNFKEQ. CDR3 sequence reads: CASSQERKGEGMNTEAFF. Written as DNA, the CDR3 is TGTGCCAGCAGCCAAGAAAGGAAAGGGGAGGGCATGAACACTGAAGCTTTCTTT.

The chain employs TRBV28 and TRBJ2-7; TRBD1 or TRBD2 may be the D gene (5 bases each). Looked up from germline, CDR1 is MDHEN and CDR2 is SYDVKM. Trimming left V 5 bases short and J 2 bases short, with 19 bases between. The CDR3 length is 16 residues. The CDR3 DNA sequence: TGTGCCAGCAGTCCCCCTTTATGGGGGATCCCCTACGAGCAGTACTTC. Translating it yields CASSPPLWGIPYEQYF. Combining the CDR3 with reference TRBV28 and TRBJ2-7 gives the whole variable domain DVKVTQSSRYLVKRTGEKVFLECVQDMDHENMFWYRQDPGLGLRLIYFSYDVKMKEKGDIPEGYSVSREKKERFSLILESASTNQTSMYLCASSPPLWGIPYEQYFGPGTRLTVT.

This rearrangement joins TRBV6-5 to TRBJ2-3; D uncertain. CDR3 length: 15 amino acids. Germline V lookup: CDR1 MNHEY, CDR2 SVGAGI. The V end lost 2 bases, the J end lost 2 bases, and 11 bases lay between the germline ends. CDR3 DNA: TGTGCCAGCAGTTACCGGCGGAATTACACAGATACGCAGTATTTT. Its translation: CASSYRRNYTDTQYF.

This clone was recorded once. CDR3 loop: CASSLGRYLEAFF. The CDR3 DNA is TGTGCCAGCAGCTTGGGACGTTACCTTGAAGCTTTCTTT. The V gene is TRBV9, the J gene TRBJ1-1; possibly TRBD1 for D (5 bases). The CDR3 loop spans 13 amino acids. Trimming cost V 4 bases and J 7 bases, with 14 bases left between them. CDR1 is SGDLS and CDR2 is YYNGEE in the germline V gene.

The chain has TRBV28 and TRBJ1-4, with 7 bases fitting TRBD1. V was clipped by 0 bases and J by 0 bases; unmatched bases: 10. Germline V gene data show CDR1 as MDHEN and CDR2 as SYDVKM. This CDR3 region has 19 residues. CDR3 loop: CASSLCWGQDRPTNEKLFF. The CDR3 nucleotides read TGTGCCAGCAGTTTATGCTGGGGCCAGGACAGGCCAACTAATGAAAAACTGTTTTTT. The full variable domain, rest sourced from reference TRBV28 and TRBJ1-4, is DVKVTQSSRYLVKRTGEKVFLECVQDMDHENMFWYRQDPGLGLRLIYFSYDVKMKEKGDIPEGYSVSREKKERFSLILESASTNQTSMYLCASSLCWGQDRPTNEKLFFGSGTQLSVL.

This sequence joins TRBV18 and TRBJ2-1; TRBD2 matches at 9 bases. V lost 7 bases to trimming and J lost 1 base; unmatched junction nucleotides: 2. Germline CDR1 KGHSH, CDR2 LQKENI. The CDR3 is 14 residues long. CDR3 protein: CASLSGGSYNEQFF. The CDR3 DNA follows: TGTGCCAGCTTAAGCGGGGGGTCCTACAATGAGCAGTTCTTC. The full variable domain, with the rest looked up from reference TRBV18 and TRBJ2-1, is NAGVMQNPRHLVRRRGQEARLRCSPMKGHSHVYWYRQLPEEGLKFMVYLQKENIIDESGMPKERFSAEFPKEGPSILRIQQVVRGDSAAYFCASLSGGSYNEQFFGPGTRLTVL.

The chain joins TRBV25-1 to TRBJ2-5; D may match TRBD1 or TRBD2 (5 bases each). Germline V gene lookup returns CDR1 MGHDK and CDR2 SYGVNS. The V and J ends lost 1 base and 2 bases respectively, with 14 bases between them. The CDR3 sequence is 16 residues long. The CDR3 is CASSELMRGSQETQYF. For the CDR3, the DNA is TGTGCCAGCAGTGAATTAATGAGGGGCAGTCAAGAGACCCAGTACTTC. Full variable domain (remainder filled in from reference TRBV25-1 and TRBJ2-5): EADIYQTPRYLVIGTGKKITLECSQTMGHDKMYWYQQDPGMELHLIHYSYGVNSTEKGDLSSESTVSRIRTEHFPLTLESARPSHTSQYLCASSELMRGSQETQYFGPGTRLLVL.

The genes are TRBV7-9 and TRBJ2-5; D gene uncertain. The germline V and J ends were trimmed by 4 bases and 0 bases, with 9 bases remaining between them. Germline V gives CDR1 SEHNR, CDR2 FQNEAQ (reference sequence). The CDR3 spans 14 residues. The CDR3 loop reads CASSSPAYQETQYF. CDR3 DNA sequence: TGTGCCAGCAGCTCCCCGGCGTACCAAGAGACCCAGTACTTC.

V gene TRBV19 combines with J gene TRBJ2-5; D may be TRBD2 (6 bases). The CDR3 is made up of 14 amino acids. Deletions cut 6 bases from V and 1 base from J, with 12 bases between. CDR1 is LNHDA and CDR2 is SQIVND in the germline V gene (reference sequence). The CDR3 loop reads CASSPAGIQETQYF. DNA for the CDR3: TGTGCCAGTAGCCCAGCGGGTATCCAAGAGACCCAGTACTTC.

The chain combines TRBV5-1 with TRBJ1-6; D call uncertain. V was shortened by 7 bases and J by 7 bases, with 12 bases between the two germline ends. In germline, CDR1 is SGHRS, CDR2 YFSETQ. The CDR3 spans 13 residues. The CDR3 is CASRDGGNSPLHF. CDR3 nucleotide sequence: TGCGCCAGCCGAGACGGAGGGAATTCACCCCTCCACTTT.

The genes are TRBV18 and TRBJ1-4; tentative D call: TRBD1 (5 bases). The CDR3 length is 13 residues. With 5 bases removed from V and 7 bases from J, the gap between germline ends came to 11 bases. From germline, CDR1 is KGHSH and CDR2 LQKENI. This chain's CDR3 is CASSAGSGEKLFF. For the CDR3, the DNA is TGTGCCAGCTCAGCAGGGTCCGGTGAAAAACTGTTTTTT.

The V call is TRBV7-2, the J call TRBJ2-7; the D gene could be TRBD1 or TRBD2 (5 bases each). Per the germline V gene, CDR1 is SGHTA and CDR2 is FQGNSA. This CDR3 region has 15 residues. Trimming pared 2 bases from V and 2 bases from J, leaving 13 bases between. The CDR3, as DNA: TGTGCCAGCAGCTTATCACCAGGGACCCCCTACGAGCAGTACTTC. This sequence encodes CASSLSPGTPYEQYF. The full variable domain, with the rest looked up from reference TRBV7-2 and TRBJ2-7, is GAGVSQSPSNKVTEKGKDVELRCDPISGHTALYWYRQSLGQGLEFLIYFQGNSAPDKSGLPSDRFSAERTGGSVSTLTIQRTQQEDSAVYLCASSLSPGTPYEQYFGPGTRLTVT.

CDR3 in DNA: TGTGCCAGCAGTGAGACCGATTACGCCAAAAACATTCAGTACTTC. It yields the protein CASSETDYAKNIQYF. This sequence joins TRBV2 and TRBJ2-4; D is unclear. V was cut by 3 bases and J by 1 base, with 10 bases left in between. Germline V gene sequence: CDR1 SNHLY, CDR2 FYNNEI. The CDR3 length is 15 residues.

This chain connects TRBV14 to TRBJ1-5; 12 bases align to TRBD1. The V segment lost 1 base and the J segment 6 bases; nucleotides outside the gene matches: 4. The germline V gene encodes CDR1 SGHDN and CDR2 FVKESK. The CDR3 has 16 residues. The CDR3 sequence: CASSQGRDRGLQPQHF. The CDR3 DNA reads as TGTGCCAGCAGCCAAGGCCGGGACAGGGGGCTTCAGCCCCAGCATTTT.

This chain connects TRBV5-1 to TRBJ1-2; D might be TRBD1 (5 bases). The CDR3 consists of 17 residues. Between the trimmed V and J ends, which lost 0 bases and 5 bases, there was a span of 20 bases. CDR1 and CDR2 (germline): SGHRS, YFSETQ. The CDR3 protein is CASSLAANGDPRYGYTF. The DNA for the CDR3 is TGCGCCAGCAGCTTGGCAGCAAACGGGGACCCGCGGTATGGCTACACCTTC.

This chain uses TRBV5-6 with TRBJ2-6, with D perhaps TRBD1 (6 bases). With 1 base removed from V and 0 bases from J, the gap between germline ends came to 14 bases. CDR1 is SGHDT, CDR2 YYEEEE, per germline. The CDR3 is 18 amino acids. This chain's CDR3 is CASSLTRQAISGANVLTF. For the CDR3, the DNA is TGTGCCAGCAGCTTGACCAGACAGGCAATCTCTGGGGCCAACGTCCTGACTTTC.

The chain couples TRBV5-4 to TRBJ1-2; D remains ambiguous. CDR3 length equals 14 residues. V dropped 3 bases and J dropped 5 bases, with 14 bases sitting between them. Per the germline V gene, CDR1 is SGHNT and CDR2 is YYREEE (reference sequence). CDR3 loop: CASSSPYEGYGYTF. CDR3 in DNA: TGTGCCAGCAGCTCCCCTTATGAAGGGTATGGCTACACCTTC.

J is TRBJ1-4 and V is TRBV15; D call uncertain. Germline V gene sequence: CDR1 LNHNV, CDR2 YYDKDF (reference sequence). V was clipped by 3 bases and J by 5 bases, with 19 bases between them. This CDR3 is 17 amino acids long. The CDR3 sequence: CATSSGRYMSGNEKLFF. CDR3 nucleotides: TGTGCCACCAGCAGTGGTAGATATATGTCCGGGAATGAAAAACTGTTTTTT. Drawing the rest from reference TRBV15 and TRBJ1-4, the complete variable domain is DAMVIQNPRYQVTQFGKPVTLSCSQTLNHNVMYWYQQKSSQAPKLLFHYYDKDFNNEADTPDNFQSRRPNTSFCFLDIRSPGLGDTAMYLCATSSGRYMSGNEKLFFGSGTQLSVL.

This clone was detected once. This chain uses TRBV7-6 with TRBJ2-3; unclear D gene. The CDR3 extends over 14 amino acids. The V and J ends lost 4 bases and 4 bases respectively, with 12 bases between them. Germline CDR1 reads SGHVS; CDR2 reads FNYEAQ. The CDR3 spells CASSSRLSSDTQYF. CDR3 sequence (DNA): TGTGCCAGCAGCTCAAGGCTGTCTTCAGATACGCAGTATTTT.

This chain joins TRBV5-1 and TRBJ2-7; maybe TRBD1 (5 bases). The CDR3 consists of 18 residues. Germline assignment: CDR1 SGHRS and CDR2 YFSETQ. The germline V and J ends were trimmed by 3 bases and 7 bases, with 29 bases remaining between them. The CDR3 loop is CASSSNLQVKEALWEQYF. CDR3 nucleotides: TGCGCCAGCAGCTCAAATCTACAGGTTAAGGAAGCCTTGTGGGAGCAGTACTTC.

This rearrangement joins TRBV14 to TRBJ2-7, with D perhaps matching TRBD1 (7 bases). This CDR3 is built from 15 residues. The germline V and J ends were trimmed by 4 bases and 4 bases, with 17 bases remaining between them. Germline V CDR1 and CDR2: SGHDN, FVKESK. The CDR3 nucleotides are TGTGCCAGCAGCCCGCGGGACAGCACGGCATACGAGCAGTACTTC. It encodes CASSPRDSTAYEQYF.

The V and J genes are TRBV25-1 and TRBJ1-2; D is ambiguous. The CDR3 loop spans 14 amino acids. Trimming pared 6 bases from V and 2 bases from J, leaving 13 bases between. The germline V gene encodes CDR1 MGHDK and CDR2 SYGVNS. CDR3 amino acids: CASRPERGNYGYTF. The CDR3 nucleotides are TGTGCCAGCAGACCCGAACGGGGAAACTATGGCTACACCTTC.

J is TRBJ2-3 and V is TRBV7-3; 7 nucleotides agree with TRBD1. After removal of 7 bases from V and 0 bases from J, the junction contained 7 bases not matched to a gene. The length of the CDR3 is 15 residues. Germline V gene sequence: CDR1 SGHTA, CDR2 FQGTGA. CDR3 amino acids: CASTTGTASTDTQYF. The DNA for the CDR3 is TGTGCCAGCACGACCGGGACAGCTAGCACAGATACGCAGTATTTT.

The chain combines TRBV4-2 with TRBJ2-7; tentatively, D is TRBD2 (6 bases). V lost 4 bases and J lost 2, with 15 bases in between. CDR3 length: 15 amino acids. Germline V gene sequence: CDR1 LGHNA, CDR2 YNFKEQ. This CDR3 is CASSPAGRQAYEQYF. The CDR3, as DNA: TGTGCCAGCAGCCCGGCGGGGCGTCAAGCCTACGAGCAGTACTTC.

This chain joins TRBV4-2 and TRBJ2-4; weak D call: TRBD1 (6 bases). The CDR3 has 17 amino acids. V shed 10 bases and J shed 1 base, with 23 bases lying between them. CDR1 is LGHNA and CDR2 is YNFKEQ in the germline V gene. CDR3 in DNA: TGTGCCACCCCGACAGGAATGGGAGCCTGGGCCAAAAACATTCAGTACTTC. This gives the protein CATPTGMGAWAKNIQYF.

The chain couples TRBV4-2 to TRBJ1-1; 8 bases are a match to TRBD1. Germline CDR1 reads LGHNA; CDR2 reads YNFKEQ. The CDR3 sequence is 19 residues long. V lost 4 bases to trimming and J lost 3 bases; unmatched junction nucleotides: 19. The chain's CDR3 is CASSLLRRRGRLKDTEAFF. The CDR3 DNA reads as TGTGCCAGCAGCCTACTAAGGCGCAGGGGGCGCCTAAAGGACACTGAAGCTTTCTTT.

This clone was observed a handful of times. The V call is TRBV10-1, the J call TRBJ1-6, with D possibly being TRBD1 (6 bases). The CDR3 consists of 14 residues. The germline gives CDR1 WNHNN, CDR2 SYGVQD (reference sequence). Trimming pared 2 bases from V and 6 bases from J, leaving 8 bases between. The CDR3 is CASSEGQSNSPLHF. DNA for the CDR3: TGCGCCAGCAGTGAGGGACAGAGTAATTCACCCCTCCACTTT.